The 27 T cell receptor beta chains below were found in one sample sequenced in a study of blood T cell repertoires in COVID-19. Here immunoSEQ multiplex PCR was the method, and the copy in TCRdb shows in-frame clones only, minus some. The sample contains around 320,000 clones, about 90% of which appear only once. Sequenced sample: peripheral blood. These receptor sequences come from a woman aged 25 to 45 with COVID-19, enrolled during active disease.

The rearrangement joins TRBV6-6 to TRBJ1-6; 7 bases agree with TRBD1. The V gene end was trimmed by 0 bases and the J gene end by 9 bases; junction bases not matched to a gene: 5. The length of the CDR3 is 15 residues. Germline CDR1 is MNHNY and CDR2 is SVGAGI (reference sequence). The CDR3 is CASSYSKQGSSPLHF. As DNA, the CDR3 is TGTGCCAGCAGTTACTCGAAACAGGGGAGTTCACCCCTCCACTTT.

This chain links TRBV7-6 with TRBJ1-2; no firm D call. This CDR3 contains 15 residues. Germline CDR1 reads SGHVS; CDR2 reads FNYEAQ. With 4 bases removed from V and 0 bases from J, the gap between germline ends came to 12 bases. The CDR3 spells CASSSGRGTNYGYTF. The CDR3 DNA sequence: TGTGCCAGCAGCTCTGGACGGGGTACTAACTATGGCTACACCTTC.

This chain uses TRBV6-5 with TRBJ1-2; the D gene is possibly TRBD1 (6 bases). This CDR3 spans 12 amino acids. V shed 8 bases and J shed 4 bases, with 11 bases lying between them. The germline CDR1 and CDR2 sequences are MNHEY and SVGAGI. This chain's CDR3 is CASGGAGYGYTF. CDR3 DNA: TGTGCCAGCGGGGGGGCTGGCTATGGCTACACCTTC.

This clone was counted once. V usage is TRBV27 and J usage is TRBJ2-3; D unclear. This CDR3 region has 14 residues. V was shortened by 0 bases and J by 3 bases, with 7 bases between the two germline ends. The germline V gene encodes CDR1 MNHEY and CDR2 SMNVEV (reference sequence). CDR3 sequence (DNA): TGTGCCAGCAGTTTATCTGTCCGGACAGATACGCAGTATTTT. Translation: CASSLSVRTDTQYF.

The rearrangement links TRBV15 to TRBJ1-5, with TRBD1 matching over 8 bases. The CDR3 spans 15 residues. Losses at the gene ends were 4 bases for V and 5 bases for J; bases not matched to a gene: 7. Germline-derived CDR1 and CDR2 are LNHNV and YYDKDF (reference sequence). The CDR3 DNA sequence: TGTGCCACCAGCACGATGGGGACAGGAGATCAGCCCCAGCATTTT. It yields the protein CATSTMGTGDQPQHF.

This chain links TRBV28 with TRBJ1-5; 7 bases map to TRBD1. Germline CDR1 is MDHEN and CDR2 is SYDVKM. This CDR3 region has 14 residues. V was clipped by 4 bases and J by 15 bases; unmatched bases: 15. This chain's CDR3 is CASSSDRANKVGHF. CDR3 in DNA: TGTGCCAGCAGTTCCGACAGGGCTAATAAGGTGGGGCATTTT.

This rearrangement joins TRBV19 to TRBJ2-2; weak D call: TRBD1 (5 bases). V gave up 1 base and J gave up 7 bases, with 7 bases separating them. Germline V gene sequence: CDR1 LNHDA, CDR2 SQIVND (reference sequence). CDR3 length: 13 residues. CDR3 sequence reads: CASSIVGHGELFF. CDR3 coding DNA: TGTGCCAGTAGTATAGTGGGGCACGGGGAGCTGTTTTTT.

The gene calls are TRBV5-1 and TRBJ1-2; possible D gene TRBD1, 5 bases. From germline, CDR1 is SGHRS and CDR2 YFSETQ. This CDR3 has 12 amino acids. V lost 1 base, J lost 9 bases, and 10 bases lay in between. DNA of the CDR3: TGCGCCAGCAGCTTGCAGGGCGGAAGCTACACCTTC. Amino acids: CASSLQGGSYTF. Variable domain in full (rest from reference TRBV5-1 and TRBJ1-2): KAGVTQTPRYLIKTRGQQVTLSCSPISGHRSVSWYQQTPGQGLQFLFEYFSETQRNKGNFPGRFSGRQFSNSRSEMNVSTLELGDSALYLCASSLQGGSYTFGSGTRLTVV.

V is TRBV28 and J is TRBJ2-1; 8 positions agree with TRBD2. CDR3 length equals 14 residues. Looked up from germline, CDR1 is MDHEN and CDR2 is SYDVKM. The J segment lost 9 bases and the V segment lost 7 bases, leaving 11 bases of the junction unmatched. CDR3 sequence reads: CASNPGGQDSEQFF. CDR3 coding DNA: TGTGCCAGCAACCCGGGGGGGCAAGATAGTGAGCAGTTCTTC. The full variable domain, completed using reference TRBV28 and TRBJ2-1, is DVKVTQSSRYLVKRTGEKVFLECVQDMDHENMFWYRQDPGLGLRLIYFSYDVKMKEKGDIPEGYSVSREKKERFSLILESASTNQTSMYLCASNPGGQDSEQFFGPGTRLTVL.

The chain couples TRBV24-1 to TRBJ2-2; tentatively, D is TRBD1 (6 bases). Trimming pared 4 bases from V and 1 base from J, leaving 9 bases between. The CDR3 consists of 15 residues. Germline lookup yields CDR1 KGHDR and CDR2 SFDVKD. In DNA form, the CDR3 reads TGTGCCACCAGTGACCCGGGACAGAACACCGGGGAGCTGTTTTTT. It codes for CATSDPGQNTGELFF.

This clone was detected only once. The rearrangement links TRBV19 to TRBJ2-4; perhaps TRBD1 as D (5 bases). The CDR3 runs to 14 residues. V lost 0 bases, J lost 7 bases, and 10 bases lay in between. Per the germline V gene, CDR1 is LNHDA and CDR2 is SQIVND (reference sequence). CDR3 in DNA: TGTGCCAGTAGTATAGACAGGGTAGGGAACATTCAGTACTTC. This sequence encodes CASSIDRVGNIQYF.

This chain links TRBV7-2 with TRBJ2-1; D unclear. Trimming took off 4 bases at V and 0 bases at J, with 10 bases between the two ends. This CDR3 region has 15 residues. In germline, CDR1 is SGHTA, CDR2 FQGNSA. The CDR3 here is CASSSPRPSYNEQFF. DNA of the CDR3: TGTGCCAGCAGCTCCCCGCGGCCCTCCTACAATGAGCAGTTCTTC.

The chain uses TRBV5-4 and TRBJ2-2; 12 bases align to TRBD2. The CDR3 consists of 16 residues. Germline V gene lookup returns CDR1 SGHNT and CDR2 YYREEE (reference sequence). V was pared by 5 bases and J by 7 bases, with 9 bases of the junction left unmatched. In DNA, the CDR3 is TGTGCCAGCAGGCCTAGCGGGGGGGCGTCAGGCGGGGAGCTGTTTTTT. Amino acids: CASRPSGGASGGELFF.

The rearrangement joins TRBV7-9 to TRBJ1-2, with D perhaps matching TRBD1 (6 bases). CDR1 is SEHNR, CDR2 FQNEAQ, per germline (reference sequence). V was clipped by 2 bases and J by 8 bases, with 12 bases between them. This CDR3 is built from 13 residues. This chain's CDR3 is CASSLPGQKGYTF. CDR3 coding DNA: TGTGCCAGCAGCTTACCAGGACAGAAAGGCTACACCTTC. Filled out from reference TRBV7-9 and TRBJ1-2, the complete variable domain reads DTGVSQNPRHKITKRGQNVTFRCDPISEHNRLYWYRQTLGQGPEFLTYFQNEAQLEKSRLLSDRFSAERPKGSFSTLEIQRTEQGDSAMYLCASSLPGQKGYTFGSGTRLTVV.

The J gene is TRBJ2-7, the V gene TRBV27, with no clear D. The CDR3 runs to 17 residues. CDR1 and CDR2 (germline): MNHEY, SMNVEV (reference sequence). V was pared by 5 bases and J by 2 bases, with 22 bases between. Here the CDR3 reads CASSRNPRSAKAYEQYF. The CDR3, as DNA: TGTGCCAGCAGTCGAAACCCCCGGAGCGCGAAAGCCTACGAGCAGTACTTC.

The chain recombines TRBV7-9 with TRBJ2-7, with 9 bases matching TRBD1. This CDR3 is 15 amino acids long. Germline lookup yields CDR1 SEHNR and CDR2 FQNEAQ (reference sequence). Unmatched junction bases numbered 12, after V lost 5 bases and J lost 7 bases. The DNA of the CDR3 is TGTGCCAGCAGCCCCCCCGGGACAGGGACTACAGAGCAGTACTTC. Amino acid sequence: CASSPPGTGTTEQYF.

The V call is TRBV18, the J call TRBJ1-2; D not resolved. Germline CDR1 reads KGHSH; CDR2 reads LQKENI. Trimming took off 2 bases at V and 8 bases at J, with 15 bases between the two ends. There are 14 residues in the CDR3. DNA for the CDR3: TGTGCCAGCTCACCAAGAGGCGAGGAGGAAGGCTACACCTTC. Translation: CASSPRGEEEGYTF. Together with reference TRBV18 and TRBJ1-2, the CDR3 gives the full variable domain: NAGVMQNPRHLVRRRGQEARLRCSPMKGHSHVYWYRQLPEEGLKFMVYLQKENIIDESGMPKERFSAEFPKEGPSILRIQQVVRGDSAAYFCASSPRGEEEGYTFGSGTRLTVV.

The chain employs TRBV6-5 and TRBJ1-4; tentative D call: TRBD1 (6 bases). The CDR3 has 14 residues. Between the trimmed V and J ends, which lost 6 bases and 5 bases, there was a span of 13 bases. The germline gives CDR1 MNHEY, CDR2 SVGAGI. The CDR3 loop reads CASRKQGLNEKLFF. For the CDR3, the DNA is TGTGCCAGCAGAAAACAGGGCTTAAATGAAAAACTGTTTTTT.

This clone was found once. J is TRBJ1-2 and V is TRBV12-3 or TRBV12-4; no reliable D call. This CDR3 comprises 12 residues. The V end lost 3 bases, the J end lost 3 bases, and 5 bases lay between the germline ends. The CDR3 DNA is TGTGCCAGCAGTTTGGCAGACTATGGCTACACCTTC. Amino acid sequence: CASSLADYGYTF.

This rearrangement joins TRBV4-1 to TRBJ2-7; D may be TRBD1 (6 bases). Trimming removed 4 bases from V and 5 bases from J, with 15 bases in between. CDR1 is MGHRA, CDR2 YSYEKL, per germline. The CDR3 is 14 amino acids. CDR3 protein: CASSLEEGVHEQYF. In DNA, the CDR3 is TGCGCCAGCAGCCTGGAAGAGGGGGTCCACGAGCAGTACTTC.

CDR3 residues: CASSLVTDTEAFF. The CDR3 DNA reads TGCGCCAGCAGCTTGGTGACAGACACTGAAGCTTTCTTT. The chain links TRBV5-1 to TRBJ1-1; D perhaps matches TRBD1 (5 bases). CDR1 SGHRS and CDR2 YFSETQ come from the germline V gene. There are 13 residues in the CDR3. Deletions cut 0 bases from V and 3 bases from J, with 6 bases between.

The V gene is TRBV18, the J gene TRBJ1-2; D may be TRBD1 (5 bases). The ends were cut back, 3 bases at V and 0 bases at J, with 8 bases in the middle. Germline CDR1 reads KGHSH; CDR2 reads LQKENI. The length of the CDR3 is 14 residues. Here the CDR3 reads CASSPSTANYGYTF. As DNA, the CDR3 is TGTGCCAGCTCACCGTCGACAGCTAACTATGGCTACACCTTC. The full variable domain, completed using reference TRBV18 and TRBJ1-2, is NAGVMQNPRHLVRRRGQEARLRCSPMKGHSHVYWYRQLPEEGLKFMVYLQKENIIDESGMPKERFSAEFPKEGPSILRIQQVVRGDSAAYFCASSPSTANYGYTFGSGTRLTVV.

J is TRBJ2-2 and V is TRBV5-4; the D gene is possibly TRBD1 (6 bases). This CDR3 is 14 amino acids long. Germline-derived CDR1 and CDR2 are SGHNT and YYREEE (reference sequence). With 4 bases removed from V and 4 bases from J, the gap between germline ends came to 11 bases. CDR3 region: CASSTGQSTGELFF. The CDR3 DNA follows: TGTGCCAGCAGCACCGGACAGAGCACCGGGGAGCTGTTTTTT.

V and J are TRBV19 and TRBJ2-3, with 11 bases matching TRBD2. The CDR3 totals 17 residues. Per the germline V gene, CDR1 is LNHDA and CDR2 is SQIVND (reference sequence). V dropped 3 bases and J dropped 2; count of bases not matched to a gene: 7. CDR3 coding DNA: TGTGCCAGTAGTATGGGTACTAGCGGGGGCCTCACAGATACGCAGTATTTT. Encoded protein: CASSMGTSGGLTDTQYF.

The J gene is TRBJ2-7, the V gene TRBV7-2, with 7 positions matching TRBD1. The V and J ends lost 5 bases and 2 bases, in that order; junction bases with no gene match: 6. Germline V gene data show CDR1 as SGHTA and CDR2 as FQGNSA. The CDR3 has 14 amino acids. CDR3 sequence reads: CASSPRQGAYEQYF. The DNA for the CDR3 is TGTGCCAGCAGCCCGCGACAGGGTGCCTACGAGCAGTACTTC.

This clone came up once. Other DNA sequences in this sample translate to the same CDR3. The CDR3: CASSQGGGSPLHF. CDR3 DNA sequence: TGTGCCAGCAGCCAGGGAGGTGGATCACCCCTCCACTTT. This chain connects TRBV3-1 (or the pseudogene TRBV3-2) to TRBJ1-6; no definite D call. This CDR3 comprises 13 residues. In germline, CDR1 is LGHDT, CDR2 YNNKEL (reference sequence). With 3 bases removed from V and 10 bases from J, the gap between germline ends came to 10 bases.

In this sample, this clone turned up once. V gene TRBV7-9 combines with J gene TRBJ1-2; D is ambiguous. V was cut by 2 bases and J by 8 bases, with 18 bases left in between. CDR3 length equals 15 residues. Germline V gene lookup returns CDR1 SEHNR and CDR2 FQNEAQ (reference sequence). The CDR3 DNA is TGTGCCAGCAGCTTATCGGCCAACCCGAAGGAGGGCTACACCTTC. Encoded protein: CASSLSANPKEGYTF.